One T cell receptor (beta chain) is described in this entry. The antigen is unknown. CDR3 length equals 17 residues. Germline V gene data show CDR1 as SGHVS and CDR2 as FNYEAQ. Between the trimmed V and J ends, which lost 2 bases and 7 bases, there was a span of 20 bases. From RNA transcripts, TCR beta CDR3 regions were amplified. In the first-round RT-PCR of the TCR CDR3, the HTBI primer set was used. TCRdb redid the calling of the multiplex PCR reads with MiXCR, one entry per CDR3 protein. This sample yields a few hundred thousand distinct CDR3 sequences, of which about 46% are seen a single time; roughly 45% belongs to the top ten. These data originate in a study of T cells in Graves' hyperthyroidism and ophthalmopathy. Study-wide points: Blood shared most expanded thyroid clonotypes above 0.001. Separating ophthalmopathy from stable hyperthyroidism was achieved by a 13 V-J model.

Patients with uncontrolled infections, other autoimmune diseases, pregnancy or lactation were excluded. In making diagnoses, clinical symptoms, serum thyroxine and TRAb, thyroid ultrasound and orbital computed tomography were all used. This TCR was recovered from an adult woman with Graves' disease, either hyperthyroidism or ophthalmopathy (not recorded which). This rearrangement joins TRBV7-6 to TRBJ2-2; D remains unclear. Sequencing used peripheral blood or thyroid tissue (not recorded which). DNA of the CDR3: TGTGCCAGCAGCTTAAAGGCAGCTGGGCTGACTGGCGGGGAGCTGTTTTTT. Protein sequence: CASSLKAAGLTGGELFF.